The T cell receptor beta chain described here comes from a study of identical twins. Study findings and constraints: The more abundant beta clonotypes in cord blood had fewer insertions, and memory repertoires did not show this.

TCRdb recomputed calls from the 5' RACE reads with MiXCR, one row per CDR3 protein. The sample gives 500,000 to 600,000 distinct CDR3 sequences, less than 25% of which show up once; around 0.9% is in the top ten. Each donor was a healthy Caucasian. Note on this clonotype: Its antigen is still unknown.

The CDR3 totals 16 residues. The germline CDR1 and CDR2 sequences are DFQATT and SNEGSKA (reference sequence). J lost 7 bases, V lost 0 bases, and 8 bases had no gene match. This sample was shared with a second study, whose subject was T cells expressing NK-cell markers. That work contributes: In a few donors, dominant clonotypes made up roughly 25-60.1% of CD3+CD56-NKG2C+ cells.

The chain has TRBV20-1 and TRBJ2-2; TRBD1 matches at 10 bases. The sequenced sample consisted of CD4+ T cells sorted from blood. This TCR was recovered from a woman aged 18-29 years in good health. Here the CDR3 reads CSARDQGQGSYGELFF. In DNA, the CDR3 is TGCAGTGCTAGAGATCAGGGACAGGGGTCCTACGGGGAGCTGTTTTTT.